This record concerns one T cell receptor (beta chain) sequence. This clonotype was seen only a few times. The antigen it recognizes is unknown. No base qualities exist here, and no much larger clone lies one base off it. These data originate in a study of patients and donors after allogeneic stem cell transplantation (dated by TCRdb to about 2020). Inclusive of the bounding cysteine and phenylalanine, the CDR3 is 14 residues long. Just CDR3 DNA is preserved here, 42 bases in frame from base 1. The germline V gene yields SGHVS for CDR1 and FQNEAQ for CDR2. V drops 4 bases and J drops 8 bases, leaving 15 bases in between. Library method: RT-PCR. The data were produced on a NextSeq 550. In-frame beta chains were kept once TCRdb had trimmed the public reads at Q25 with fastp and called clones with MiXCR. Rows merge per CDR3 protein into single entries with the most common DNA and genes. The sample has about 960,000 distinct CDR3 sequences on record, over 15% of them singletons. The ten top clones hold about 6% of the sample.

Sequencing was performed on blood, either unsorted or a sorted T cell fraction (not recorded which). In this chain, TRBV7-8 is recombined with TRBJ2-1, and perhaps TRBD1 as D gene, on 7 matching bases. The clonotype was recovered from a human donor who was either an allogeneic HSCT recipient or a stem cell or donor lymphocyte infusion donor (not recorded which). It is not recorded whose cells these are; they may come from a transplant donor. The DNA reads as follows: TGTGCCAGCAGCTGGGAACAGGGGAGGCATGAGCAGTTCTTC. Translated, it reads CASSWEQGRHEQFF. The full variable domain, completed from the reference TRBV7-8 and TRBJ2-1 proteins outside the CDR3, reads GAGVSQSPRYKVAKRGQDVALRCDPISGHVSLFWYQQALGQGPEFLTYFQNEAQLDKSGLPSDRFFAERPEGSVSTLKIQRTQQEDSAVYLCASSWEQGRHEQFFGPGTRLTVL.